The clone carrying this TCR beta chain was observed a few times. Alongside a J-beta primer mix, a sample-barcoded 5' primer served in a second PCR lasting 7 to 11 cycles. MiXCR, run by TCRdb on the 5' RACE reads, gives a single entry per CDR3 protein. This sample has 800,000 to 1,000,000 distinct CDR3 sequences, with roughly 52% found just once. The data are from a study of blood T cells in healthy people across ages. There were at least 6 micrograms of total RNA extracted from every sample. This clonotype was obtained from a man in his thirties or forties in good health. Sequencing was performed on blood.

The CDR3 reads CASKDGDFTDTQYF. CDR3 DNA: TGTGCCAGCAAGGACGGGGATTTCACAGATACGCAGTATTTT. The chain couples TRBV28 to TRBJ2-3; tentatively, D is TRBD2 (5 bases). The CDR3 is 14 amino acids. With 7 bases removed from V and 2 bases from J, the gap between germline ends came to 13 bases. The germline gives CDR1 MDHEN, CDR2 SYDVKM.